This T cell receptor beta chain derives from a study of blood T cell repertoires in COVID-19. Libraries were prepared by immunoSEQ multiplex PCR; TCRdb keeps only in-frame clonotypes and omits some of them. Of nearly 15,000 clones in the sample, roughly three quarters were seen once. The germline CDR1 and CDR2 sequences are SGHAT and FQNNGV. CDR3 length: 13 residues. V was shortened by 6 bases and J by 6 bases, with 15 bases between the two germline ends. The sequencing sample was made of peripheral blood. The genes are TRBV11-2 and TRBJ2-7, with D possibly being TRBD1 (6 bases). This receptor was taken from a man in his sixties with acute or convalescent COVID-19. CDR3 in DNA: TGTGCCAGCAGTCCGGACAGTAGACGCGAGCAGTACTTC. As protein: CASSPDSRREQYF.